Below are 19 T cell receptor beta chains sequenced from a single sample in a study of spatial heterogeneity in lung cancer. TCRdb fed the 5' RACE reads into MiXCR, producing one record per CDR3 protein. The repertoire includes 24,000 or so distinct CDR3 sequences, 3% to 4% of them detected once, and about 28% sits in the top ten. The time point was: sample taken at primary tumor resection. The authors sequenced whole RNA from tumor, nontumor lung or frozen PBMC without sorting. The material was PBMCs, obtained at surgery. Source of these receptors: a female donor with early-stage non-small cell lung cancer.

This clonotype was detected a few times. The chain recombines TRBV13 with TRBJ2-3; D is undetermined. Trimming removed 5 bases from V and 0 bases from J, with 21 bases in between. CDR1 and CDR2 from the germline V gene are PRHDT and FYEKMQ (reference sequence). CDR3 length equals 18 residues. The CDR3 coding sequence is TGTGCCAGCAGCCCTTCGGTGTACCTAAGTGCGAGCACAGATACGCAGTATTTT. Translation: CASSPSVYLSASTDTQYF.

This clonotype was observed at least ten times. This chain joins TRBV5-1 and TRBJ2-2, with a tentative D call TRBD2 (6 bases). There are 15 residues in the CDR3. V lost 4 bases and J 2 bases, leaving 12 bases between the germline ends. Looked up from germline, CDR1 is SGHRS and CDR2 is YFSETQ. The CDR3 sequence is CASSPEGLNTGELFF. Written as DNA, the CDR3 is TGCGCCAGCAGCCCGGAGGGCCTAAACACCGGGGAGCTGTTTTTT.

The sample holds many counts of this clonotype. The chain's CDR3 is CASSRDRANEKLFF. CDR3 DNA sequence: TGTGCCAGCAGTAGGGACAGGGCTAATGAAAAACTGTTTTTT. This rearrangement joins TRBV6-1 to TRBJ1-4; 9 bases line up with TRBD1. Germline lookup yields CDR1 MNHNS and CDR2 SASEGT. The CDR3 contains 14 residues. Trimming removed 5 bases from V and 3 bases from J; junction bases left unmatched: 1.

This clonotype ranks as medium-sized (0.01 to 0.1%). This rearrangement joins TRBV20-1 to TRBJ2-2, with 11 bases that match TRBD2. Germline CDR1 and CDR2: DFQATT and SNEGSKA (reference sequence). CDR3 length: 14 residues. The V segment lost 6 bases and the J segment 3 bases; nucleotides outside the gene matches: 3. In DNA, the CDR3 is TGCAGTGCGCAGACTAGCGGGGACACCGGGGAGCTGTTTTTT. Translating gives CSAQTSGDTGELFF.

This clonotype was seen repeatedly, ten times or more. The V gene is TRBV3-1, the J gene TRBJ2-5, with a weak D call TRBD1 (5 bases). CDR1 is LGHDT, CDR2 YNNKEL, per germline (reference sequence). The CDR3 has 13 amino acids. Deletions cut 8 bases from V and 4 bases from J, with 14 bases between. The CDR3 coding sequence is TGTGCCAGCGCGCAGGGCAGTGGAGAGACCCAGTACTTC. This gives the protein CASAQGSGETQYF.

This clonotype showed up many times. V gene TRBV5-1 combines with J gene TRBJ1-1; weak D call: TRBD1 (5 bases). The germline CDR1 and CDR2 sequences are SGHRS and YFSETQ. The CDR3 sequence is 15 residues long. Trimming took off 0 bases at V and 0 bases at J, with 9 bases between the two ends. CDR3 bases: TGCGCCAGCAGCTTGGCCGCAGGGTTGAACACTGAAGCTTTCTTT. Protein sequence: CASSLAAGLNTEAFF.

Here the CDR3 DNA reads TGCAGTGTTAAGTCCGGGACTAGCGGTCCCTACGAGCAGTACTTC. Its protein is CSVKSGTSGPYEQYF. The V call is TRBV20-1, the J call TRBJ2-7, with TRBD2 identical over 11 bases. J gave up 2 bases and V 7 bases, and 10 bases lay outside the gene matches. Germline V gene lookup returns CDR1 DFQATT and CDR2 SNEGSKA (reference sequence). The CDR3 extends over 15 amino acids.

There are many counts of this clonotype. This chain uses TRBV7-2 with TRBJ2-5; 13 bases map to TRBD2. Trimming removed 1 base from V and 9 bases from J; junction bases left unmatched: 11. This CDR3 region has 17 residues. Germline-derived CDR1 and CDR2 are SGHTA and FQGNSA. CDR3 region: CASSLGPGTSGTRAQYF. CDR3 nucleotide sequence: TGTGCCAGCAGCTTAGGGCCCGGGACTAGCGGGACTCGGGCCCAGTACTTC.

There are many counts of this clonotype. The V and J genes are TRBV3-1 and TRBJ2-3, with D unresolved. Trimming cost V 4 bases and J 1 base, with 18 bases left between them. Germline-derived CDR1 and CDR2 are LGHDT and YNNKEL (reference sequence). This CDR3 comprises 17 residues. CDR3 amino acids: CASSRPLYEEGTDTQYF. The DNA for the CDR3 is TGTGCCAGCAGCCGCCCCCTTTATGAGGAAGGCACAGATACGCAGTATTTT.

J is TRBJ1-2 and V is TRBV27; unclear D gene. V dropped 3 bases and J dropped 7 bases, with 15 bases sitting between them. Germline V gene data show CDR1 as MNHEY and CDR2 as SMNVEV (reference sequence). The CDR3 runs 14 residues. CDR3 nucleotides: TGTGCCAGCAGTTTTAGATCTTTGGAGGGTGGCTACACCTTC. The encoded protein is CASSFRSLEGGYTF.

This clonotype is labeled as medium-sized. The V and J genes are TRBV29-1 and TRBJ2-3; 8 nucleotides align to TRBD1. The ends lost 7 bases at V and 4 bases at J; junction bases unmatched: 10. Germline CDR1 reads SQVTM; CDR2 reads ANQGSEA. The CDR3 sequence is 14 residues long. The CDR3 DNA sequence: TGCAGCGCCTCGACAGGGGTCCAGGCAGATACGCAGTATTTT. It specifies CSASTGVQADTQYF.

This clonotype has at least ten counts. The chain is built from TRBV10-2 and TRBJ2-6, with D tentatively TRBD2 (6 bases). Trimming left V 6 bases short and J 2 bases short, with 17 bases between. This CDR3 has 17 amino acids. Germline assignment: CDR1 WSHSY and CDR2 SAAADI. CDR3 sequence: CASSFRGSLAGANVLTF. The CDR3 DNA reads as TGCGCCAGCAGCTTCCGGGGGTCCCTCGCTGGGGCCAACGTCCTGACTTTC.

The chain couples TRBV5-1 to TRBJ2-5, with TRBD1 identical over 9 bases. V shed 2 bases, J shed 4 bases, and the junction held 6 bases outside the gene matches. This CDR3 comprises 15 residues. Germline assignment: CDR1 SGHRS and CDR2 YFSETQ. Here the CDR3 reads CASSFTGGELETQYF. In nucleotides, the CDR3 is TGCGCCAGCAGCTTTACAGGGGGCGAGTTAGAGACCCAGTACTTC.

This clonotype was observed many times. This chain links TRBV20-1 with TRBJ2-7; 10 nucleotides match TRBD1. Germline V lookup: CDR1 DFQATT, CDR2 SNEGSKA (reference sequence). This CDR3 is built from 18 residues. V shed 5 bases, J shed 2 bases, and the junction held 18 bases outside the gene matches. CDR3 region: CSAFTTGGFPQKPYEQYF. In DNA form, the CDR3 reads TGCAGTGCTTTCACGACAGGGGGCTTCCCGCAGAAACCCTACGAGCAGTACTTC.

This clonotype was counted ten times or more. V gene TRBV29-1 combines with J gene TRBJ2-3; TRBD2 matches at 9 bases. The CDR3 spans 15 residues. In germline, CDR1 is SQVTM, CDR2 ANQGSEA. The trim removed 6 bases at V and 1 base at J, leaving 8 bases unmatched. CDR3 loop: CSVNGGRGGTDTQYF. Written as DNA, the CDR3 is TGCAGCGTGAACGGCGGGAGGGGGGGCACAGATACGCAGTATTTT.

The table lists this clonotype with many counts. V usage is TRBV7-3 and J usage is TRBJ2-1; D remains unclear. Trimming removed 2 bases from V and 4 bases from J, with 15 bases in between. Germline assignment: CDR1 SGHTA and CDR2 FQGTGA. CDR3 length: 16 residues. The CDR3 DNA sequence: TGTGCCAGCAGCTTATATGGAGACCAAGAGTACAATGAGCAGTTCTTC. Translated, it gives CASSLYGDQEYNEQFF.

The chain has TRBV7-9 and TRBJ1-1, with D unresolved. The CDR3 length is 12 residues. Germline V gives CDR1 SEHNR, CDR2 FQNEAQ (reference sequence). V lost 5 bases, J lost 7 bases, and 11 bases lay in between. The DNA for the CDR3 is TGTGCCAGCAGCCCCTCACCAGATGAAGCTTTCTTT. It translates to CASSPSPDEAFF.

In this sample, this clonotype turned up a few times. The chain has TRBV13 and TRBJ2-7; the D is unclear. The CDR3 has 11 amino acids. V was cut by 3 bases and J by 5 bases, with 5 bases left in between. Germline V gives CDR1 PRHDT, CDR2 FYEKMQ (reference sequence). In DNA form, the CDR3 reads TGTGCCAGCAGCTTGAGCGACGAGCAGTACTTC. It encodes CASSLSDEQYF.

This clonotype was seen at least ten times. The V and J genes are TRBV29-1 and TRBJ2-3; TRBD2 is a possible D gene (5 bases). Between the trimmed V and J ends, which lost 5 bases and 0 bases, there was a span of 18 bases. The germline V gene has CDR1 SQVTM and CDR2 ANQGSEA. The CDR3 has 16 residues. This CDR3 is CSVRGIDLLSTDTQYF. CDR3 nucleotide sequence: TGCAGCGTTCGGGGAATAGACCTCCTTAGCACAGATACGCAGTATTTT.